These T cell receptor beta chains were read from a single sample in a study of OX40 agonist ivuxolimab in advanced cancers. The method was immunoSEQ multiplex PCR; TCRdb's version includes in-frame clones alone and lacks a portion of them. This sample has 44,000 or so clones, with 65% to 85% found just once. Sequences were derived from CD4+ or CD8+ T cells sorted from blood, sampled in a trial of the OX40 agonist ivuxolimab. Receptors originate from an adult with an advanced solid tumor such as melanoma, head and neck, liver or kidney cancer. Both conserved end residues are part of each CDR3. The D gene is left open where the match is weak. Where a row states a size, it is once, few, many or the class of an expanded clone; other rows omit it.

V gene: TRBV30
D gene: -
J gene: TRBJ2-2
clone size: -
CDR3 DNA: TGTGCCTGGAAGAGAGGAGCCGTCGGGGAGCTGTTTTTT
CDR3 protein: CAWKRGAVGELFF

V gene: TRBV11-2
D gene: -
J gene: TRBJ1-1
clone size: -
CDR3 DNA: TGTGCCAGCAGCTTCGGAAGCGACACTGAAGCTTTCTTT
CDR3 protein: CASSFGSDTEAFF

V gene: TRBV2
D gene: -
J gene: TRBJ2-7
clone size: -
CDR3 DNA: TGTGCCAGCAAGGCTCCGGGCCCCTACGAGCAGTACTTC
CDR3 protein: CASKAPGPYEQYF

V gene: TRBV12-5
D gene: TRBD2
J gene: TRBJ2-1
clone size: once
CDR3 DNA: TGTGCTAGTGGCCCCGCACTAGCGGGAGTGCTGTTCTTC
CDR3 protein: CASGPALAGVLFF

V gene: TRBV5-6
D gene: TRBD1
J gene: TRBJ1-1
clone size: -
CDR3 DNA: TGTGCCAGCAGCTCGGGGACAGGGGGCAACACTGAAGCTTTCTTT
CDR3 protein: CASSSGTGGNTEAFF

V gene: TRBV19
D gene: -
J gene: TRBJ2-5
clone size: -
CDR3 DNA: TGTGCCAGTAGTGTGACAGGTGGTTGGGAGACCCAGTACTTC
CDR3 protein: CASSVTGGWETQYF

V gene: TRBV7-2
D gene: -
J gene: TRBJ1-1
clone size: -
CDR3 DNA: TGTGCCAGCAGCCCACGGGGAGGGTTCCAAGCTTTCTTT
CDR3 protein: CASSPRGGFQAFF

V gene: TRBV5-1
D gene: -
J gene: TRBJ1-1
clone size: -
CDR3 DNA: TGCGCCAGCAGCTTGAGCCCGGGTGCGAGGATGAACACTGAAGCTTTCTTT
CDR3 protein: CASSLSPGARMNTEAFF

V gene: TRBV19
D gene: -
J gene: TRBJ2-1
clone size: -
CDR3 DNA: TGTGCCAGTAGTATAATGGGTGGCAAAAACCATGAGCAGTTCTTC
CDR3 protein: CASSIMGGKNHEQFF

V gene: TRBV6-1
D gene: -
J gene: TRBJ2-1
clone size: -
CDR3 DNA: TGTGCCAGCAGGATCCCTAGTGGAAATGAGCAGTTCTTC
CDR3 protein: CASRIPSGNEQFF

V gene: TRBV4-3
D gene: -
J gene: TRBJ2-1
clone size: -
CDR3 DNA: TGCGCCAGCAGCCAAACTAAGGCCTGGAACAATGAGCAGTTCTTC
CDR3 protein: CASSQTKAWNNEQFF

V gene: TRBV9
D gene: -
J gene: TRBJ2-1
clone size: -
CDR3 DNA: TGTGCCAGCAGCGCGGTGGACTTCTCCTACAATGAGCAGTTCTTC
CDR3 protein: CASSAVDFSYNEQFF

V gene: TRBV5-1
D gene: -
J gene: TRBJ2-1
clone size: -
CDR3 DNA: TGCGCCAGCACAGAGTACAATGAGCAGTTCTTC
CDR3 protein: CASTEYNEQFF

V gene: TRBV6-6
D gene: -
J gene: TRBJ1-2
clone size: -
CDR3 DNA: TGTGCCAGCAGACGGCAGCTTGGAGGCTACACCTTC
CDR3 protein: CASRRQLGGYTF

V gene: TRBV7-8
D gene: -
J gene: TRBJ2-3
clone size: -
CDR3 DNA: TGTGCCACCCCTTCCCTTTCTAGCACAGATACGCAGTATTTT
CDR3 protein: CATPSLSSTDTQYF

V gene: TRBV7-2
D gene: -
J gene: TRBJ1-5
clone size: -
CDR3 DNA: TGTGCCAGCAGCTTAATGGGTAGCAATCAGCCCCAGCATTTT
CDR3 protein: CASSLMGSNQPQHF

V gene: TRBV18
D gene: -
J gene: TRBJ1-2
clone size: -
CDR3 DNA: TGTGCCAGCTCACCCCCGGACAACTTCCGCTATGGCTACACCTTC
CDR3 protein: CASSPPDNFRYGYTF

V gene: TRBV5-6
D gene: TRBD2
J gene: TRBJ2-1
clone size: -
CDR3 DNA: TGTGCCAGCAGCTTGGGACTAGCGGGAAGCTCCTACAATGAGCAGTTCTTC
CDR3 protein: CASSLGLAGSSYNEQFF

V gene: TRBV5-1
D gene: -
J gene: TRBJ2-5
clone size: -
CDR3 DNA: TGCGCCAGCAGCTTGGGACAGGGAGGAAAGGAGACCCAGTACTTC
CDR3 protein: CASSLGQGGKETQYF

V gene: TRBV9
D gene: TRBD2
J gene: TRBJ2-1
clone size: -
CDR3 DNA: TGTGCCAGCAGCGGCAGTGCTAGCGGGAGGTCCTACAATGAGCAGTTCTTC
CDR3 protein: CASSGSASGRSYNEQFF

V gene: TRBV5-6
D gene: TRBD1
J gene: TRBJ1-2
clone size: -
CDR3 DNA: TGTGCCAGCAGCCGAGGGACAGGGTACTATGGCTACACCTTC
CDR3 protein: CASSRGTGYYGYTF

V gene: TRBV19
D gene: -
J gene: TRBJ1-5
clone size: -
CDR3 DNA: TGTGCCAGTAGTCAGACAAATAATCAGCCCCAGCATTTT
CDR3 protein: CASSQTNNQPQHF

V gene: TRBV9
D gene: -
J gene: TRBJ1-3
clone size: -
CDR3 DNA: TGTGCCAGCAGCGTACAGGGGAACGCTGGAAACACCATATATTTT
CDR3 protein: CASSVQGNAGNTIYF

V gene: TRBV4-3
D gene: TRBD1
J gene: TRBJ1-3
clone size: -
CDR3 DNA: TGCGCCAGCAGCCGCGGGACAGATTTATCTGGAAACACCATATATTTT
CDR3 protein: CASSRGTDLSGNTIYF

V gene: TRBV2
D gene: -
J gene: TRBJ2-7
clone size: large
CDR3 DNA: TGTGCCAGCAAAACAGACTACGAGCAGTACTTC
CDR3 protein: CASKTDYEQYF

V gene: TRBV14
D gene: -
J gene: TRBJ2-7
clone size: -
CDR3 DNA: TGTGCCAGCAGCCAATCCCTTCACTACGAGCAGTACTTC
CDR3 protein: CASSQSLHYEQYF

V gene: TRBV5-1
D gene: TRBD1
J gene: TRBJ2-2
clone size: -
CDR3 DNA: TGCGCCAGCAGCTTGGCACAGGGGGCGATCGGGGAGCTGTTTTTT
CDR3 protein: CASSLAQGAIGELFF

V gene: TRBV15
D gene: -
J gene: TRBJ2-4
clone size: few
CDR3 DNA: TGTGCCACCAGCAGATCGAATACAGGGACCCCCGGTAAAAACATTCAGTACTTC
CDR3 protein: CATSRSNTGTPGKNIQYF

V gene: TRBV18
D gene: TRBD2
J gene: TRBJ2-1
clone size: -
CDR3 DNA: TGTGCCAGCTCCCTAGCGGGAGAGTACAATGAGCAGTTCTTC
CDR3 protein: CASSLAGEYNEQFF

V gene: TRBV29-1
D gene: TRBD1
J gene: TRBJ1-2
clone size: few
CDR3 DNA: TGCAGCTGCTGGACAGGGACCTATGGCTACACCTTC
CDR3 protein: CSCWTGTYGYTF

V gene: TRBV2
D gene: -
J gene: TRBJ2-1
clone size: -
CDR3 DNA: TGTGCCAGCACCAAGGAGCTCTACAATGAGCAGTTCTTC
CDR3 protein: CASTKELYNEQFF

V gene: TRBV19
D gene: -
J gene: TRBJ1-3
clone size: -
CDR3 DNA: TGTGCCAGTCAGTCGGGGGTCGGAAACGCCATATATTTT
CDR3 protein: CASQSGVGNAIYF

V gene: TRBV5-1
D gene: TRBD2
J gene: TRBJ2-7
clone size: -
CDR3 DNA: TGCGCCAGCAGCTTTAGCGGGAAATCCGAGCAGTACTTC
CDR3 protein: CASSFSGKSEQYF

V gene: TRBV9
D gene: -
J gene: TRBJ1-1
clone size: once
CDR3 DNA: TGTGCCAGCAGCGCCCAATTGGGGACTGAAGCTTTCTTT
CDR3 protein: CASSAQLGTEAFF

V gene: TRBV19
D gene: TRBD1
J gene: TRBJ2-7
clone size: -
CDR3 DNA: TGTGCCAGTAGTACTAACCGGGACAGGGGGCTGGACGAGCAGTACTTC
CDR3 protein: CASSTNRDRGLDEQYF

V gene: TRBV5-4
D gene: TRBD1
J gene: TRBJ2-3
clone size: -
CDR3 DNA: TGTGCCAGCAGCTTCGCCAGGGGGACCACAGATACGCAGTATTTT
CDR3 protein: CASSFARGTTDTQYF

V gene: TRBV5-1
D gene: -
J gene: TRBJ2-5
clone size: -
CDR3 DNA: TGCGCCAGCAGCTTGGGCAGGACGGAGACCCAGTACTTC
CDR3 protein: CASSLGRTETQYF

V gene: TRBV19
D gene: -
J gene: TRBJ2-2
clone size: -
CDR3 DNA: TGTGCCAGTAGCCCACTACAGCCCGGGCGGGGTAACACCGGGGAGCTGTTTTTT
CDR3 protein: CASSPLQPGRGNTGELFF

V gene: TRBV27
D gene: -
J gene: TRBJ1-1
clone size: -
CDR3 DNA: TGTGCCAGCAGTTTATCGAGCGGGAACCTCACTGAAGCTTTCTTT
CDR3 protein: CASSLSSGNLTEAFF

V gene: TRBV5-4
D gene: -
J gene: TRBJ2-4
clone size: few
CDR3 DNA: TGTGCCAGCAGCTTCGTGAGGGGCTTTCTGGACATTCAGTACTTC
CDR3 protein: CASSFVRGFLDIQYF

V gene: TRBV29-1
D gene: -
J gene: TRBJ2-1
clone size: -
CDR3 DNA: TGCAGCGTTGGACGACGGGGCGGCGGCAATGAGCAGTTCTTC
CDR3 protein: CSVGRRGGGNEQFF

V gene: TRBV4-2
D gene: TRBD2
J gene: TRBJ2-1
clone size: -
CDR3 DNA: TGTGCCAGCAGCCCGGGGGGCCTAGGACTAGCGGGAGAAGTGGAGCAGTTCTTC
CDR3 protein: CASSPGGLGLAGEVEQFF

V gene: TRBV18
D gene: TRBD2
J gene: TRBJ2-1
clone size: -
CDR3 DNA: TGTGCCAGCTCACAACTTAGAACTAGCGGGTGGCTGAATGAGCAGTTCTTC
CDR3 protein: CASSQLRTSGWLNEQFF

V gene: TRBV19
D gene: TRBD2
J gene: TRBJ2-2
clone size: -
CDR3 DNA: TGTGCCAGTAGTAAGCTAGCGGGAGACCCCGGGGAGCTGTTTTTT
CDR3 protein: CASSKLAGDPGELFF

V gene: TRBV2
D gene: -
J gene: TRBJ1-6
clone size: medium-sized
CDR3 DNA: TGTGCCAGCAGTGAAACACGCTCACCCCTCCACTTT
CDR3 protein: CASSETRSPLHF

V gene: TRBV7-9
D gene: -
J gene: TRBJ2-3
clone size: -
CDR3 DNA: TGTGCCAGCAGCCCCGAAATCCCACGCACAGATACGCAGTATTTT
CDR3 protein: CASSPEIPRTDTQYF

V gene: TRBV5-6
D gene: -
J gene: TRBJ1-4
clone size: -
CDR3 DNA: TGTGCCAGCAGCTTCCCAGGGGAAACTAATGAAAAACTGTTTTTT
CDR3 protein: CASSFPGETNEKLFF

V gene: TRBV6-5
D gene: -
J gene: TRBJ2-6
clone size: -
CDR3 DNA: TGTGCCAGCAGGCCACCAGGGTCTGGGGCCAACGTCCTGACTTTC
CDR3 protein: CASRPPGSGANVLTF

V gene: TRBV7-9
D gene: -
J gene: TRBJ1-1
clone size: -
CDR3 DNA: TGTGCCAGCAGCCCCCGGCCCTGGGGGGGCCGGAACACTGAAGCTTTCTTT
CDR3 protein: CASSPRPWGGRNTEAFF

V gene: TRBV15
D gene: -
J gene: TRBJ1-1
clone size: -
CDR3 DNA: TGTGCCACCAGCAGAGATTGGGACACTGAAGCTTTCTTT
CDR3 protein: CATSRDWDTEAFF

V gene: TRBV19
D gene: -
J gene: TRBJ1-3
clone size: -
CDR3 DNA: TGTGCCAGTATGTGGACAGAACCTGGAAACACCATATATTTT
CDR3 protein: CASMWTEPGNTIYF

V gene: TRBV29-1
D gene: -
J gene: TRBJ2-2
clone size: -
CDR3 DNA: TGCAGCGTTGAAGCCTTAACCACCGGGGAGCTGTTTTTT
CDR3 protein: CSVEALTTGELFF

V gene: TRBV7-2
D gene: -
J gene: TRBJ1-3
clone size: once
CDR3 DNA: TGTGCCAGCAGCCCCGGACATGTTGTGTCTGGAAACACCATATATTTT
CDR3 protein: CASSPGHVVSGNTIYF